These 15 T cell receptor beta chains were sequenced from one sample in a study of technical replicates of blood from several donors. Libraries were prepared by immunoSEQ multiplex PCR; TCRdb keeps only in-frame clonotypes and omits some of them. This sample has approximately 88,000 clones, with just over 95% found just once. The specimen sequenced was T cells isolated from PBMCs. The receptors stem from a human donor in good health.

The chain employs TRBV7-9 and TRBJ2-7; D gene uncertain. Germline lookup yields CDR1 SEHNR and CDR2 FQNEAQ (reference sequence). The CDR3 consists of 13 residues. Trimming took off 3 bases at V and 3 bases at J, with 9 bases between the two ends. CDR3 bases: TGTGCCAGCAGCTTCCACACCCACTACGAGCAGTACTTC. Protein: CASSFHTHYEQYF.

V and J are TRBV28 and TRBJ2-7, with 9 positions matching TRBD2. The CDR3 has 14 residues. Germline V gene sequence: CDR1 MDHEN, CDR2 SYDVKM. V shed 2 bases, J shed 5 bases, and the junction held 4 bases outside the gene matches. The CDR3 sequence is CASSLQREVNEQYF. CDR3 nucleotide sequence: TGTGCCAGCAGTTTACAGCGGGAGGTGAACGAGCAGTACTTC.

J is TRBJ2-1 and V is TRBV6-1, with D maybe TRBD2 (6 bases). The CDR3 length is 13 residues. Germline CDR1 and CDR2: MNHNS and SASEGT. Trimming shortened V by 7 bases and J by 4 bases, and 11 bases separated the two germline ends. CDR3 nucleotides: TGTGCCAGCACGCAGGGAGGTTACAATGAGCAGTTCTTC. Protein: CASTQGGYNEQFF.

The CDR3 bases are TGTGCCAGCAGCTTAGGTTTGGGGCCTGGAAACACCATATATTTT. Translation gives CASSLGLGPGNTIYF. V usage is TRBV11-2 and J usage is TRBJ1-3; maybe TRBD1 (5 bases). V lost 1 base and J 2 bases, leaving 9 bases between the germline ends. Per germline, CDR1 SGHAT and CDR2 FQNNGV. The CDR3 totals 15 residues. Together with reference TRBV11-2 and TRBJ1-3, the CDR3 gives the full variable domain: EAGVAQSPRYKIIEKRQSVAFWCNPISGHATLYWYQQILGQGPKLLIQFQNNGVVDDSQLPKDRFSAERLKGVDSTLKIQPAKLEDSAVYLCASSLGLGPGNTIYFGEGSWLTVV.

The chain carries TRBV7-2 and TRBJ2-7; the match to TRBD1 covers 7 bases. Unmatched junction bases numbered 8, after V lost 5 bases and J lost 4 bases. CDR1 and CDR2 (germline): SGHTA, FQGNSA. The CDR3 spans 14 residues. The CDR3 bases are TGTGCCAGCAGCGTCCAAGGGGGCTTTTACGAGCAGTACTTC. Its translation is CASSVQGGFYEQYF.

The chain recombines TRBV27 with TRBJ1-2; D is possibly TRBD1 (5 bases). V lost 2 bases, J lost 2 bases, and 18 bases lay in between. The germline gives CDR1 MNHEY, CDR2 SMNVEV (reference sequence). The CDR3 is 17 residues long. CDR3 coding DNA: TGTGCCAGCAGTTTACAGTCCCGGGAGGGGAGGAACTATGGCTACACCTTC. Encoded protein: CASSLQSREGRNYGYTF.

The chain combines TRBV28 with TRBJ2-7; 9 bases are shared with TRBD1. The CDR3 is made up of 15 amino acids. The V gene end was trimmed by 3 bases and the J gene end by 2 bases; junction bases not matched to a gene: 5. CDR1 is MDHEN, CDR2 SYDVKM, per germline. CDR3: CASSLGTGMTYEQYF. The CDR3 DNA sequence: TGTGCCAGCAGTTTGGGGACAGGGATGACCTACGAGCAGTACTTC. Together with reference TRBV28 and TRBJ2-7, the CDR3 gives the full variable domain: DVKVTQSSRYLVKRTGEKVFLECVQDMDHENMFWYRQDPGLGLRLIYFSYDVKMKEKGDIPEGYSVSREKKERFSLILESASTNQTSMYLCASSLGTGMTYEQYFGPGTRLTVT.

The chain combines TRBV5-1 with TRBJ2-2, with 7 bases matching TRBD2. Germline CDR1 is SGHRS and CDR2 is YFSETQ. CDR3 length equals 14 residues. The J segment lost 0 bases and the V segment lost 5 bases, leaving 1 base of the junction unmatched. CDR3 DNA sequence: TGCGCCAGCAGGAGCGGGGCGAACACCGGGGAGCTGTTTTTT. As protein: CASRSGANTGELFF. Looking up the rest from reference TRBV5-1 and TRBJ2-2 gives the full variable domain: KAGVTQTPRYLIKTRGQQVTLSCSPISGHRSVSWYQQTPGQGLQFLFEYFSETQRNKGNFPGRFSGRQFSNSRSEMNVSTLELGDSALYLCASRSGANTGELFFGEGSRLTVL.

The V call is TRBV29-1, the J call TRBJ2-7, with 9 nucleotides matching TRBD1. Germline V gene sequence: CDR1 SQVTM, CDR2 ANQGSEA. V shed 4 bases, J shed 2 bases, and the junction held 6 bases outside the gene matches. This CDR3 comprises 14 residues. The DNA for the CDR3 is TGCAGCGTTGTTATAGGGGACAGGGCCTACGAGCAGTACTTC. It yields the protein CSVVIGDRAYEQYF.

J is TRBJ1-2 and V is TRBV11-2, with 7 bases identical to TRBD1. The germline CDR1 and CDR2 sequences are SGHAT and FQNNGV. J lost 6 bases, V lost 0 bases, and 16 bases had no gene match. There are 18 residues in the CDR3. DNA for the CDR3: TGTGCCAGCAGCTTAGAACCCGAAAGGGGGCGGTTGGTGGATGGCTACACCTTC. This sequence encodes CASSLEPERGRLVDGYTF.

This chain joins TRBV30 and TRBJ1-4, with D hard to call. V lost 0 bases, J lost 2 bases, and 4 bases lay in between. The germline V gene has CDR1 GTSNPN and CDR2 SVGIG (reference sequence). The CDR3 is 13 amino acids. This CDR3 is CAWSVHTNEKLFF. The CDR3 DNA reads TGTGCCTGGAGTGTACACACTAATGAAAAACTGTTTTTT.

This sequence joins TRBV27 and TRBJ1-1; D remains unclear. Per the germline V gene, CDR1 is MNHEY and CDR2 is SMNVEV (reference sequence). There are 15 residues in the CDR3. V lost 0 bases and J lost 0, with 8 bases in between. The CDR3 spells CASSLSPGMNTEAFF. The DNA for the CDR3 is TGTGCCAGCAGTTTATCCCCGGGGATGAACACTGAAGCTTTCTTT.

The chain is built from TRBV9 and TRBJ2-1, with D unclear. Germline lookup yields CDR1 SGDLS and CDR2 YYNGEE. V lost 0 bases and J lost 4, with 5 bases in between. This CDR3 is 13 amino acids long. The CDR3 here is CASSVGPYNEQFF. For the CDR3, the DNA is TGTGCCAGCAGCGTAGGGCCTTACAATGAGCAGTTCTTC. Drawing the rest from reference TRBV9 and TRBJ2-1, the complete variable domain is DSGVTQTPKHLITATGQRVTLRCSPRSGDLSVYWYQQSLDQGLQFLIQYYNGEERAKGNILERFSAQQFPDLHSELNLSSLELGDSALYFCASSVGPYNEQFFGPGTRLTVL.

The chain joins TRBV30 to TRBJ1-1, with D maybe TRBD1 (6 bases). Between the trimmed V and J ends, which lost 3 bases and 8 bases, there was a span of 10 bases. The germline gives CDR1 GTSNPN, CDR2 SVGIG (reference sequence). The CDR3 runs 11 residues. The CDR3 protein is CAWSPGTEAFF. Written as DNA, the CDR3 is TGTGCCTGGAGCCCGGGGACAGAAGCTTTCTTT.

J is TRBJ2-3 and V is TRBV6-6; tentative D call: TRBD2 (5 bases). This CDR3 spans 16 amino acids. V lost 10 bases and J 0 bases, leaving 20 bases between the germline ends. Germline CDR1 MNHNY, CDR2 SVGAGI (reference sequence). CDR3 sequence reads: CATSTGEGISTDTQYF. The CDR3 DNA reads as TGTGCCACCTCTACTGGAGAGGGAATAAGCACAGATACGCAGTATTTT.